This T cell receptor beta chain was captured by sequencing in a study of blood T cells in healthy people across ages. General study results and limits: In the absence of known donor CMV status, changes in expanded clonotypes were possibly confounded.

Germline-derived CDR1 and CDR2 are SGHRS and YFSETQ. The ends were cut back, 3 bases at V and 0 bases at J, with 10 bases in the middle. This CDR3 spans 16 amino acids. A J-beta primer mix and a sample-barcoded 5' primer were used in a second PCR of about 6 to 12 cycles. Every cDNA molecule bore a tag from a template-switch adaptor containing 12 random nucleotides. TCRdb redid the calling of the 5' RACE reads with MiXCR, one entry per CDR3 protein. The table lists about 720,000 distinct CDR3 sequences, just under 25% of them singletons, with under 4.5% in the top ten. This clonotype has a handful of counts. The antigen is not known. The sample also formed part of further work on T cells of mothers and their children.

This chain joins TRBV5-1 and TRBJ2-6, with D tentatively TRBD1 (5 bases). This receptor was taken from a boy younger than 18 in good health. Sample: blood. CDR3: CASSSAGHSGANVLTF. The CDR3 bases are TGCGCCAGCAGCTCTGCAGGGCACTCTGGGGCCAACGTCCTGACTTTC. The full variable domain, completed using reference TRBV5-1 and TRBJ2-6, is KAGVTQTPRYLIKTRGQQVTLSCSPISGHRSVSWYQQTPGQGLQFLFEYFSETQRNKGNFPGRFSGRQFSNSRSEMNVSTLELGDSALYLCASSSAGHSGANVLTFGAGSRLTVL.